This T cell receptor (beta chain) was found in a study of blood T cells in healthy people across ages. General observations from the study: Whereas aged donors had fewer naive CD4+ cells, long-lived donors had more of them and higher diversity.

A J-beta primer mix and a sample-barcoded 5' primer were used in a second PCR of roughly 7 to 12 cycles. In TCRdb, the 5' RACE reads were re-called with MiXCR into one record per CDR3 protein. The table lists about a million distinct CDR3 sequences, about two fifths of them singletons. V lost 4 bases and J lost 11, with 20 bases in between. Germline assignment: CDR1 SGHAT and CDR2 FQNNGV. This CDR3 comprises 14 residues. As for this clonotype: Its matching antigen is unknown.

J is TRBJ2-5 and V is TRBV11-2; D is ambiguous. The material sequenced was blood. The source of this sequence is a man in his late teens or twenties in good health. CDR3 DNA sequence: TGTGCCAGCAGCTCAGAGAGGATTGCAGCTGAGCAGTACTTC. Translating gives CASSSERIAAEQYF.